These T cell receptor beta chains were read from a single sample in a study of T cell changes during pregnancy in multiple sclerosis. Clones were sequenced by immunoSEQ multiplex PCR, and TCRdb holds only the in-frame ones, with some missing. The repertoire holds roughly 69,000 clones, 91% seen once, with just under 0.3% in the top ten. The input for sequencing was CD4+ T cells from peripheral blood mononuclear cells, taken in the third trimester of pregnancy. The receptors shown here come from a female donor in good health, enrolled as a control in a pregnancy study. CDR3s include the opening cysteine and the closing phenylalanine or tryptophan. A D gene is named only where the DNA matches it firmly. The listing skips clone size in some rows; elsewhere it reads once, few, many or a size class.

J: TRBJ2-7; size: NA; V: TRBV21-1; D: NA; DNA: TGTGCCAGCAGCAAAGATTGGATCGCCGGGAGGCTGGGGTCCTACGAGCAGTACTTC; CDR3: CASSKDWIAGRLGSYEQYF
J: TRBJ2-1; size: few; V: TRBV5-4; D: TRBD1; DNA: TGTGCCAGCAGCTCCCCGGGACAGGGTGTTAATGAGCAGTTCTTC; CDR3: CASSSPGQGVNEQFF
J: TRBJ1-2; size: NA; V: TRBV7-2; D: NA; DNA: TGTGCCAGCAGCTTAAATGGGGGGGCGGATGGCTACACCTTC; CDR3: CASSLNGGADGYTF
J: TRBJ2-1; size: NA; V: TRBV18; D: NA; DNA: TGTGCCAGCTCCCCGACTACCTCCTACAATGAGCAGTTCTTC; CDR3: CASSPTTSYNEQFF
J: TRBJ1-1; size: NA; V: TRBV7-2; D: NA; DNA: TGTGCCAGCAGCTTAGCCCTCTCCCAAGCTTTCTTT; CDR3: CASSLALSQAFF
J: TRBJ1-2; size: NA; V: TRBV14; D: NA; DNA: TGTGCCAGCAGCCAAGAGGGAGGGTTGGATGGCTACACCTTC; CDR3: CASSQEGGLDGYTF
J: TRBJ2-5; size: NA; V: TRBV2; D: TRBD1; DNA: TGTGCCAGCAGTCAGGGACAGGCGGTAGAGACCCAGTACTTC; CDR3: CASSQGQAVETQYF
J: TRBJ1-5; size: NA; V: TRBV19; D: TRBD1; DNA: TGTGCCAGTAGTACGGGACAGGCCAATAGCAATCAGCCCCAGCATTTT; CDR3: CASSTGQANSNQPQHF
J: TRBJ1-6; size: NA; V: TRBV30; D: NA; DNA: TGTGCCTGGAGTGGGACAGTAGGTAATTCACCCCTCCACTTT; CDR3: CAWSGTVGNSPLHF
J: TRBJ1-1; size: once; V: TRBV5-1; D: NA; DNA: TGCGCCAGCAGGTTCAGGGGAGACACTGAAGCTTTCTTT; CDR3: CASRFRGDTEAFF
J: TRBJ2-3; size: once; V: TRBV29-1; D: NA; DNA: TGCAGCGTTGACAGGGGACTAAGCACAGATACGCAGTATTTT; CDR3: CSVDRGLSTDTQYF
J: TRBJ2-1; size: NA; V: TRBV7-6; D: NA; DNA: TGTGCCAGCAGCTCCCCCCAGTGGGGGGTAAGGGCCGATCGAGACAATGAGCAGTTCTTC; CDR3: CASSSPQWGVRADRDNEQFF
J: TRBJ2-2; size: NA; V: TRBV29-1; D: NA; DNA: TGCAGCGTTGGCCGACGAGGTGGCACCGGGGAGCTGTTTTTT; CDR3: CSVGRRGGTGELFF
J: TRBJ2-3; size: NA; V: TRBV4-2; D: TRBD2; DNA: TGTGCCAGCAGCCAGGGGGGCGGGGGGACCCTCACAGATACGCAGTATTTT; CDR3: CASSQGGGGTLTDTQYF
J: TRBJ1-1; size: NA; V: TRBV12-5; D: NA; DNA: TGTGCTAGTGGTTTGAGAGGGGGTCTGAACACTGAAGCTTTCTTT; CDR3: CASGLRGGLNTEAFF
J: TRBJ1-1; size: NA; V: TRBV11-3; D: NA; DNA: TGTGCCAGCAGCTTCTTGGACAGTGAAGCTTTCTTT; CDR3: CASSFLDSEAFF
J: TRBJ2-7; size: NA; V: TRBV4-1; D: NA; DNA: TGCGCCAGCAGCCAAGATTCTAGGACACTATACGAGCAGTACTTC; CDR3: CASSQDSRTLYEQYF
J: TRBJ1-6; size: NA; V: TRBV29-1; D: TRBD1; DNA: TGCATCCGGGCGCACAGGGGAGCTTCACCCCTCCACTTT; CDR3: CIRAHRGASPLHF
J: TRBJ2-3; size: NA; V: TRBV7-2; D: TRBD1; DNA: TGTGCCAGCAGCGGAAGGACAGGGCGCACAGATACGCAGTATTTT; CDR3: CASSGRTGRTDTQYF
J: TRBJ2-2; size: NA; V: TRBV13; D: TRBD1; DNA: TGTGCCAGCAGCTTAGGCCAGGGACAGGGGAACACCGGGGAGCTGTTTTTT; CDR3: CASSLGQGQGNTGELFF
J: TRBJ1-1; size: NA; V: TRBV2; D: NA; DNA: TGTGCCAGCAGACCACTACAGGGAATTGGCACTGAAGCTTTCTTT; CDR3: CASRPLQGIGTEAFF
J: TRBJ1-3; size: NA; V: TRBV2; D: NA; DNA: TGTGCCAGCAGTGAAGGAGGAACAGGCCGCAGAAACACCATATATTTT; CDR3: CASSEGGTGRRNTIYF